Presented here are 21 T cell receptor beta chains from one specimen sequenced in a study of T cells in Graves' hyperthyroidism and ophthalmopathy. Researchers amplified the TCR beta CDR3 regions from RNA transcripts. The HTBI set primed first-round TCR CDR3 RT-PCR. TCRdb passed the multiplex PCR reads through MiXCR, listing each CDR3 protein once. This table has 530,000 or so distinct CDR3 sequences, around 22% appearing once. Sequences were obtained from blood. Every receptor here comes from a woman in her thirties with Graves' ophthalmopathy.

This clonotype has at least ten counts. The CDR3 reads CASSQWGGTEAFF. Written as DNA, the CDR3 is TGTGCCAGCAGCCAATGGGGAGGCACTGAAGCTTTCTTT. This sequence joins TRBV14 and TRBJ1-1, with no clear D. V was shortened by 2 bases and J by 4 bases, with 8 bases between the two germline ends. CDR1 and CDR2 (germline): SGHDN, FVKESK. The CDR3 covers 13 residues.

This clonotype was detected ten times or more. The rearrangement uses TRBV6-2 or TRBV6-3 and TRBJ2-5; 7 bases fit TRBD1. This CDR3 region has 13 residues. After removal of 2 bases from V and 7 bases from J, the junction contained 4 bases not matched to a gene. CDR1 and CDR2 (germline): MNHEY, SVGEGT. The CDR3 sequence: CASSYRGQGTQYF. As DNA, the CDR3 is TGTGCCAGCAGTTACAGGGGGCAGGGGACCCAGTACTTC.

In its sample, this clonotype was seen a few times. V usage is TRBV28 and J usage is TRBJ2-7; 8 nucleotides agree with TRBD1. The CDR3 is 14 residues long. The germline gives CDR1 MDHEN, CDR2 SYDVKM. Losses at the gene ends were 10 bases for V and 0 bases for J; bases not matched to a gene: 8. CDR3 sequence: CATDRQGLSYEQYF. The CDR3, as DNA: TGTGCCACCGATAGACAGGGGCTCTCCTACGAGCAGTACTTC.

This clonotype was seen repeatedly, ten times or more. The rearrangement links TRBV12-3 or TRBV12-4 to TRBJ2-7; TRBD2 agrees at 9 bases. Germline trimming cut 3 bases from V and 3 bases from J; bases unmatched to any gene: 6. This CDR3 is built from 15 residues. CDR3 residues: CASSFWRAGGYEQYF. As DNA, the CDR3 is TGTGCCAGCAGTTTTTGGAGAGCGGGGGGCTACGAGCAGTACTTC.

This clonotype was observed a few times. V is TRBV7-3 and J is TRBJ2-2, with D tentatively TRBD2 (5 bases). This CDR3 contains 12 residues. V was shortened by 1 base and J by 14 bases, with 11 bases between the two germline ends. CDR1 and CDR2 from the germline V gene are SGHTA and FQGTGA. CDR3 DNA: TGTGCCAGCAGCTTAAATCGGGATATACTGTTTTTT. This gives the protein CASSLNRDILFF.

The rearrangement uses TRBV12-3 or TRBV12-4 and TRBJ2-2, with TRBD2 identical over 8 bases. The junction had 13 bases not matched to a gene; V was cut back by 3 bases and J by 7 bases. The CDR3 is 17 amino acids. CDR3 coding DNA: TGTGCCAGCAGTTTTGCAGCGGGAGCCTCCATTTTCGGGGAGCTGTTTTTT. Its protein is CASSFAAGASIFGELFF.

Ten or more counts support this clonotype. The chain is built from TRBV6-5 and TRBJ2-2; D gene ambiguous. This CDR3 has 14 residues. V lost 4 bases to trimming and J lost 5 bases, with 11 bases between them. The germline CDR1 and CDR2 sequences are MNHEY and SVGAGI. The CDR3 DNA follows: TGTGCCAGCAGTTTCCTGGGGTCGACCGGGGAGCTGTTTTTT. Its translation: CASSFLGSTGELFF.

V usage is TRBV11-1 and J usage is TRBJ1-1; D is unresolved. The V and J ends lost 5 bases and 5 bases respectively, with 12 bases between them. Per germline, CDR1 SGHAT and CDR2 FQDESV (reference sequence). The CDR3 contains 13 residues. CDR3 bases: TGTGCCAGCAGCGTGGCCATTACAACTGAAGCTTTCTTT. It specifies CASSVAITTEAFF.

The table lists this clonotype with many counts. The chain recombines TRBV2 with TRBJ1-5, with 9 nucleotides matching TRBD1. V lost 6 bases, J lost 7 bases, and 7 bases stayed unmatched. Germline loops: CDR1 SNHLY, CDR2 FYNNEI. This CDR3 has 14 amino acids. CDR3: CASSAQGARQPQHF. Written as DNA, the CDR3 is TGTGCCAGCAGCGCACAGGGGGCTAGGCAGCCCCAGCATTTT.

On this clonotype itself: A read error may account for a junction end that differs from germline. In nucleotides, the CDR3 is TGCAGTGCCAGAGACAGAGTTTTCGGCTACGAGCAGTACTTC. Amino acids: CSARDRVFGYEQYF. The rearrangement links TRBV20-1 to TRBJ2-7; TRBD1 might be the D (5 bases). Germline CDR1 DFQATT, CDR2 SNEGSKA (reference sequence). The CDR3 has 14 amino acids.

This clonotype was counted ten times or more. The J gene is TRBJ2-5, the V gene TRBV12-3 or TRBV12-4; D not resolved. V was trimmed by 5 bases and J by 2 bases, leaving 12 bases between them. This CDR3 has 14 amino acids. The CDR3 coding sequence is TGTGCCAGCAGTCCCCAGAATAATCAAGAGACCCAGTACTTC. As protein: CASSPQNNQETQYF.

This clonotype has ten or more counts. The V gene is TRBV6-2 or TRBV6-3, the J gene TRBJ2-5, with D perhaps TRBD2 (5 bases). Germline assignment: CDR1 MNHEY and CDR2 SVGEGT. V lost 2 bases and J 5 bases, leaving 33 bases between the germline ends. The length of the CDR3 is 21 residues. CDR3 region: CASSYAGHMGKTRSRWETQYF. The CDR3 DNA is TGTGCCAGCAGTTACGCCGGGCACATGGGGAAAACTAGATCCCGTTGGGAGACCCAGTACTTC.

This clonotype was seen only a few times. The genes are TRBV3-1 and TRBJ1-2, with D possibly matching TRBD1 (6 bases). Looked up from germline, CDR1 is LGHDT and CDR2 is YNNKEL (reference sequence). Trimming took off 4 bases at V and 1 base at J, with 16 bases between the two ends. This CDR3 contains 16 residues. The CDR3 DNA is TGTGCCAGCAGCCCTCTATACCGACAGGTTAACTATGGCTACACCTTC. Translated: CASSPLYRQVNYGYTF.

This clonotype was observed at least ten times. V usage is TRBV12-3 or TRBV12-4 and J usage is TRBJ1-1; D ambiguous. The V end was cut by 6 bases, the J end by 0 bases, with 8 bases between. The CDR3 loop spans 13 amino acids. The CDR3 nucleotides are TGTGCCAGCAGCAGAGAATTGAACACTGAAGCTTTCTTT. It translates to CASSRELNTEAFF.

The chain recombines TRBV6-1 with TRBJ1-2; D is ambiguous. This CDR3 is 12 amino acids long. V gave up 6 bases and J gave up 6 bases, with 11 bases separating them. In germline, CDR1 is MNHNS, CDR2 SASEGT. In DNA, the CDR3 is TGTGCCAGCAGCGTTAGATCACATGGCTACACCTTC. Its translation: CASSVRSHGYTF.

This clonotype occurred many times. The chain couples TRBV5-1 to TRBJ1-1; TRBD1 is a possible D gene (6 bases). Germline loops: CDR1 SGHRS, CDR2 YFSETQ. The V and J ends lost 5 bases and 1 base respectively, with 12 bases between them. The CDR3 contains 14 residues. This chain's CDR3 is CASRPQGQNTEAFF. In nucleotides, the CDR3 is TGCGCCAGCAGGCCACAGGGCCAGAACACTGAAGCTTTCTTT.

The CDR3 sequence: CASSPPWTVTYEQYF. For the CDR3, the DNA is TGTGCCAGCAGTCCACCCTGGACAGTAACCTACGAGCAGTACTTC. This chain connects TRBV6-2 or TRBV6-3 to TRBJ2-7, with a possible D match to TRBD1 (6 bases). Trimming left V 5 bases short and J 2 bases short, with 16 bases between. The CDR3 consists of 15 residues. CDR1 is MNHEY and CDR2 is SVGEGT in the germline V gene.

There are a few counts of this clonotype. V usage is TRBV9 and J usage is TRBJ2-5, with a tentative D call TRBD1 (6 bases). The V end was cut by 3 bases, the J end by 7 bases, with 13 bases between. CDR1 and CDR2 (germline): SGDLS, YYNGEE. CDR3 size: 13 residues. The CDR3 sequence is CASSAGDLGTQYF. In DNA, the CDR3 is TGTGCCAGCAGCGCAGGGGACCTGGGGACCCAGTACTTC.

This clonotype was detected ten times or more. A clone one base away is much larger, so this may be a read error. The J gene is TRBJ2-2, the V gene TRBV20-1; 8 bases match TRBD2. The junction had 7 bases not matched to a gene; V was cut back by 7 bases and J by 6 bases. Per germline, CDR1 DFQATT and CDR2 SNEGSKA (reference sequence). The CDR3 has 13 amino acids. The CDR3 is CSVSGEDAGELFF. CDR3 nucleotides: TGCAGTGTTAGCGGGGAGGACGCCGGGGAGCTGTTTTTT.

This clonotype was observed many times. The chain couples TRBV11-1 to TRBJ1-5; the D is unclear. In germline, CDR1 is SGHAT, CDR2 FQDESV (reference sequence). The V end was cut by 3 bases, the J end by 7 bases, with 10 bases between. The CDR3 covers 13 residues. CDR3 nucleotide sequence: TGTGCCAGCAGCTTTAACGGGAGACAGCCCCAGCATTTT. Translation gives CASSFNGRQPQHF.

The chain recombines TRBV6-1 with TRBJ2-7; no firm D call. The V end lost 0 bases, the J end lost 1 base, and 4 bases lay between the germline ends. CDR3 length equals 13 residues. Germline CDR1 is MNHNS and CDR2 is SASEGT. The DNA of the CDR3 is TGTGCCAGCAGTGAAGCTTCTTCCTACGAGCAGTACTTC. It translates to CASSEASSYEQYF.